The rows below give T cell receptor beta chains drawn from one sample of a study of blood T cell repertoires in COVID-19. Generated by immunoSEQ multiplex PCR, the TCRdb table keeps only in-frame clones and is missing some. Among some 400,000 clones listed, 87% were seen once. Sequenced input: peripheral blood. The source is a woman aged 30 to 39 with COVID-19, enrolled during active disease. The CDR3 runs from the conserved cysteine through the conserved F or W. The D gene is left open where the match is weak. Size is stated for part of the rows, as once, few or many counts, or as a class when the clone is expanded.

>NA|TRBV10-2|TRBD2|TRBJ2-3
CASSASGRTDTQYF
TGCGCCAGCAGTGCCAGCGGGAGAACAGATACGCAGTATTTT
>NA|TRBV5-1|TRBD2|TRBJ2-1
CASSFGLGNEQFF
TGCGCCAGCAGCTTTGGACTAGGCAATGAGCAGTTCTTC
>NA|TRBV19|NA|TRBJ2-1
CASSLDRLHNEQFF
TGTGCCAGTAGTCTGGACAGACTACACAATGAGCAGTTCTTC
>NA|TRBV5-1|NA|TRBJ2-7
CASSAGFGSSYEQYF
TGCGCCAGCAGCGCAGGGTTCGGGAGCTCCTACGAGCAGTACTTC
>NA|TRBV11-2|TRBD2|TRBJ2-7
CASSLRGLADNEQYF
TGTGCCAGCAGCTTACGAGGACTAGCTGACAACGAGCAGTACTTC
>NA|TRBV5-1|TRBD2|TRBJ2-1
CASSLGLAGGGEQFF
TGCGCCAGCAGCCTGGGACTAGCGGGAGGAGGTGAGCAGTTCTTC
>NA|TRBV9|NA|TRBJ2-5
CASSGVGETQYF
TGTGCCAGCAGCGGAGTTGGAGAGACCCAGTACTTC
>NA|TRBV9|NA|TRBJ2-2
CASSVGGAAGELFF
TGTGCCAGCAGCGTTGGCGGGGCAGCCGGGGAGCTGTTTTTT
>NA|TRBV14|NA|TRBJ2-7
CASSPGLMDEQYF
TGTGCCAGCAGCCCGGGACTCATGGACGAGCAGTACTTC
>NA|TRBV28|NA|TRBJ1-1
CASSLGRITEAFF
TGTGCCAGCAGTTTAGGGCGAATAACTGAAGCTTTCTTT
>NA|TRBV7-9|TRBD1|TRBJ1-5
CASSPSGTVSNQPQHF
TGTGCCAGCAGCCCCTCGGGGACAGTGAGCAATCAGCCCCAGCATTTT
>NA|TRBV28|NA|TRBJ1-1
CASTLGGPNTEAFF
TGTGCCAGCACCCTCGGGGGACCGAACACTGAAGCTTTCTTT
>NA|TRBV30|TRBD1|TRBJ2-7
CAWSQGQGGEQYF
TGTGCCTGGAGCCAAGGACAGGGGGGCGAGCAGTACTTC
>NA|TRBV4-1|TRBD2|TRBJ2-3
CASSLTSGGQDTQYF
TGCGCCAGCAGCCTGACTAGCGGGGGCCAGGATACGCAGTATTTT
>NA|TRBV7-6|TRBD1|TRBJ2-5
CASSQDREETQYF
TGTGCCAGCAGCCAGGACAGGGAGGAGACCCAGTACTTC
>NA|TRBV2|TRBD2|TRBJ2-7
CASSGSSGTSSYEQYF
TGTGCCAGCAGTGGCAGTAGCGGGACCAGCTCCTACGAGCAGTACTTC
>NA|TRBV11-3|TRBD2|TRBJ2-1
CASSLGSWTSGMSGEQFF
TGTGCCAGCAGCTTAGGATCCTGGACTAGCGGGATGTCGGGTGAGCAGTTCTTC
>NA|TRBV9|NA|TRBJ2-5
CASSVVDRETQYF
TGTGCCAGCAGCGTAGTGGACAGAGAGACCCAGTACTTC
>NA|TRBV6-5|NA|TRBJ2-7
CASSYSFRSAYEQYF
TGTGCCAGCAGTTACTCGTTCAGAAGTGCCTACGAGCAGTACTTC
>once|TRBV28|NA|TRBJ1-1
CASSPGGSNTEAFF
TGTGCCAGCAGCCCCGGGGGATCGAACACTGAAGCTTTCTTT
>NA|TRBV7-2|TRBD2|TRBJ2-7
CASSWGLAGGDEQYF
TGTGCCAGCAGCTGGGGACTAGCGGGAGGAGACGAGCAGTACTTC
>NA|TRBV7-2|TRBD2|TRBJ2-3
CASNLAGLTDTQYF
TGTGCCAGCAACTTAGCGGGACTCACAGATACGCAGTATTTT
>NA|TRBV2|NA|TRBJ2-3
CASSPSLSTDTQYF
TGTGCCAGCAGTCCTAGCCTCAGCACAGATACGCAGTATTTT
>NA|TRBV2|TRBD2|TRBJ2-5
CASRPGTSGRFGETQYF
TGTGCCAGCAGACCTGGGACTAGCGGGAGGTTCGGGGAGACCCAGTACTTC
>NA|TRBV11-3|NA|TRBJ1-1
CASSPEVNTEAFF
TGTGCCAGCAGCCCGGAGGTGAACACTGAAGCTTTCTTT
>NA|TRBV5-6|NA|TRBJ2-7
CASSRDRSSYEQYF
TGTGCCAGCAGTCGTGACAGGTCCTCCTACGAGCAGTACTTC
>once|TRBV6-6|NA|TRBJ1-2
CASSFNRVEAYGYTF
TGTGCCAGCAGTTTTAACAGGGTGGAAGCGTATGGCTACACCTTC
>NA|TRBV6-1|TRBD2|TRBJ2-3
CASSEVGGRLTDTQYF
TGTGCCAGCAGTGAAGTGGGCGGGAGGCTCACAGATACGCAGTATTTT
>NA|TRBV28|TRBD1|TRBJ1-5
CASRKTGFNQPQHF
TGTGCCAGCAGGAAGACAGGGTTCAATCAGCCCCAGCATTTT
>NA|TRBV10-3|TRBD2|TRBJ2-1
CAISEREGYNEQFF
TGTGCCATCAGCGAGCGGGAGGGCTACAATGAGCAGTTCTTC
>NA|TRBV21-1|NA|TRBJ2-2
CASPSPLSGTNTGELFF
TGTGCCAGCCCATCCCCGTTGAGCGGGACGAACACCGGGGAGCTGTTTTTT
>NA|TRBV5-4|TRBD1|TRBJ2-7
CASSLGQGRYEQYF
TGTGCCAGCAGCCTAGGACAGGGCCGGTACGAGCAGTACTTC
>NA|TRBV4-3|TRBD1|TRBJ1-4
CASSQGTGANEKLFF
TGCGCCAGCAGCCAAGGGACAGGGGCTAATGAAAAACTGTTTTTT
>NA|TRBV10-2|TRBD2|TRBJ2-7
CASSDASGSGEQYF
TGCGCCAGCAGTGACGCTAGCGGGAGTGGAGAGCAGTACTTC
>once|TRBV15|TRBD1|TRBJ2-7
CATSRASGTGLNEQYF
TGTGCCACCAGCAGAGCCTCCGGGACAGGGTTAAACGAGCAGTACTTC
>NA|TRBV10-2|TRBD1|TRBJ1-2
CASRRDSYGYTF
TGCGCCAGCAGGCGGGACAGCTATGGCTACACCTTC
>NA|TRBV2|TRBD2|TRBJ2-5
CASSEAGLAGEGETQYF
TGTGCCAGCAGTGAAGCGGGGCTAGCGGGAGAGGGAGAGACCCAGTACTTC
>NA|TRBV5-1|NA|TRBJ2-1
CASSLGQAIYNEQFF
TGCGCCAGCAGCTTGGGACAGGCAATCTACAATGAGCAGTTCTTC
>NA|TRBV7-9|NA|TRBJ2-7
CASSFDSYEQYF
TGTGCCAGCAGCTTCGACAGCTACGAGCAGTACTTC
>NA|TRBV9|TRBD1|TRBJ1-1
CASSVGDRAGTEAFF
TGTGCCAGCAGCGTTGGGGACAGGGCTGGGACTGAAGCTTTCTTT
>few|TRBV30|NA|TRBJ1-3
CAWSVGHSGNTIYF
TGTGCCTGGAGTGTTGGGCACTCTGGAAACACCATATATTTT
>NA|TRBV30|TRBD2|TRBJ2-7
CAWSAGLAGEEEQYF
TGTGCCTGGAGCGCGGGGCTAGCGGGAGAGGAAGAGCAGTACTTC
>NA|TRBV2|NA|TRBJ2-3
CASKGDLGDTQYF
TGTGCCAGCAAAGGCGACCTCGGGGATACGCAGTATTTT
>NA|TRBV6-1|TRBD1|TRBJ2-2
CASSLDRGQGELFF
TGTGCCAGCAGCCTCGACAGGGGGCAGGGGGAGCTGTTTTTT
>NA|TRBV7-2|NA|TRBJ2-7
CASSSLSGVFEQYF
TGTGCCAGCAGCTCCTTATCGGGAGTGTTCGAGCAGTACTTC
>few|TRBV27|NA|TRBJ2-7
CASSSYYEQYF
TGTGCCAGCAGTTCTTACTACGAGCAGTACTTC